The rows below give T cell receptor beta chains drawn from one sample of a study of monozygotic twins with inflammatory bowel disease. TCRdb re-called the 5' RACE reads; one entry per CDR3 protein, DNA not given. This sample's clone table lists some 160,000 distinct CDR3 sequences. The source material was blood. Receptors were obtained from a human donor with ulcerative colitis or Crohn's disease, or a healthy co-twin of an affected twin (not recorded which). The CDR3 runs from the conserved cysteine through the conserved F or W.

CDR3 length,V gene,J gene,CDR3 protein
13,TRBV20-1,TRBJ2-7,CSARDQRDHEQYF
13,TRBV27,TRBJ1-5,CASGTGLNQPQHF
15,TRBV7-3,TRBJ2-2,CASSLSLAGPGELFF
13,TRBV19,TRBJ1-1,CASIEDGEYEAFF
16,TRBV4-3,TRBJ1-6,CASSRAVDRGDSPLHF
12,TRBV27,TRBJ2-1,CASRTSVNEQFF
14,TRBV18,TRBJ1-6,CASSGDSHNSPLHF
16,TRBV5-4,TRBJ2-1,CASSSRLAGGNNEQFF
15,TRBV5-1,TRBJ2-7,CASSAGQGVIYEQYF
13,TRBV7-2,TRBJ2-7,CASSLASNYEQYF
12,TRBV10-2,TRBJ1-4,CASREQGEKLFF
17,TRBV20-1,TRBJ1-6,CSAALTDSISYNSPLHF
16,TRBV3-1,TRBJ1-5,CASSQGTGDSNQPQHF
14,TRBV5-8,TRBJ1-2,CASGRGQLNYGYTF
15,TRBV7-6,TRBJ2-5,CASSLATGLGETQYF
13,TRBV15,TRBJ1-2,CATSRDLGGGYTF
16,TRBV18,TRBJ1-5,CASSPQGAVANQPQHF
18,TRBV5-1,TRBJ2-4,CASSLMGLGGAEENIQYF
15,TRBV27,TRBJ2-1,CASSLGTSDYNEQFF
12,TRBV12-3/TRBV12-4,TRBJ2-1,CASSFSPLEQFF
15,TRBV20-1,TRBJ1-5,CSARTSPSSNQPQHF
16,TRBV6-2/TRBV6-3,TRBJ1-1,CASSSGTAFWNTEAFF
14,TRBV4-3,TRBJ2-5,CASSQEAGRETQYF
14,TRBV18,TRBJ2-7,CASSPWGDPYEQYF
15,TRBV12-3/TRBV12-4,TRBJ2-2,CASSYHDRSTGELFF
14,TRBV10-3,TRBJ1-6,CAIRRDSSGSPLHF
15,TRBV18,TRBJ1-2,CASSPSVGGGYGYTF
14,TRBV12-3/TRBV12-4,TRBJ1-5,CASRPTGGGQPQHF
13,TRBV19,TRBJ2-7,CASSIGVAREQYF
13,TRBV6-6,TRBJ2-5,CASSQSLEETQYF
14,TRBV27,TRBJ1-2,CASSLRDSVYGYTF
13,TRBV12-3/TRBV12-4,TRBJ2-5,CASRTNGMETQYF
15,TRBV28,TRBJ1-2,CASQSPTPGPYGYTF
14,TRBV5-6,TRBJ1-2,CASSSWGADYGYTF
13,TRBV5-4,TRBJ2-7,CASSSTSDYEQYF
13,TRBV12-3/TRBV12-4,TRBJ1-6,CASRIRDNSPLHF
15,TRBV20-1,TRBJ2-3,CSARGKRENADTQYF